The rows below give T cell receptor beta chains drawn from one sample of a study of blood T cell repertoires in COVID-19. The method was immunoSEQ multiplex PCR; TCRdb's version includes in-frame clones alone and lacks a portion of them. In the table there are some 130,000 clones, less than 85% of which are singletons. Sequencing was performed on peripheral blood. These receptors were collected from a woman older than 75 with acute or convalescent COVID-19. Each CDR3 is given without its conserved first and last residue. D genes are given only for firm matches.

D: TRBD1; V: TRBV6-5; CDR3: ASNQWDSSSYEQY
D: NA; V: TRBV24-1; CDR3: ATSLRAGTNFNIHNQPQH
D: TRBD1; V: TRBV5-8; CDR3: ASSFPGQGNSNQPQH
D: TRBD2; V: TRBV5-1; CDR3: ASSYGTSNEQY
D: TRBD1; V: TRBV6-6; CDR3: ASSYYPSGGGGYT
D: TRBD1; V: TRBV4-3; CDR3: ASSQDWTGGHYEQY
D: TRBD1; V: TRBV19; CDR3: ASSMGGQGSVYGYT
D: TRBD1; V: TRBV12-3/TRBV12-4; CDR3: ASSPTGAGGYT
D: NA; V: TRBV5-1; CDR3: ASSWQANEKLF
D: NA; V: TRBV19; CDR3: ASTTGNSPLH
D: TRBD1; V: TRBV18; CDR3: ASSPLPDRATYGYT
D: TRBD2; V: TRBV15; CDR3: ATSRDSRLAGGSYEQY
D: TRBD1; V: TRBV19; CDR3: ASSSSGTGIYGYT
D: NA; V: TRBV29-1; CDR3: SVPVVGGPANYGYT
D: NA; V: TRBV4-3; CDR3: ASSQGIGSSYGYT
D: TRBD1; V: TRBV6-5; CDR3: ASSYSRGGGIEAF
D: NA; V: TRBV19; CDR3: ASSIAFATNEKLF
D: NA; V: TRBV7-6; CDR3: ASSPNIDPANTGELF